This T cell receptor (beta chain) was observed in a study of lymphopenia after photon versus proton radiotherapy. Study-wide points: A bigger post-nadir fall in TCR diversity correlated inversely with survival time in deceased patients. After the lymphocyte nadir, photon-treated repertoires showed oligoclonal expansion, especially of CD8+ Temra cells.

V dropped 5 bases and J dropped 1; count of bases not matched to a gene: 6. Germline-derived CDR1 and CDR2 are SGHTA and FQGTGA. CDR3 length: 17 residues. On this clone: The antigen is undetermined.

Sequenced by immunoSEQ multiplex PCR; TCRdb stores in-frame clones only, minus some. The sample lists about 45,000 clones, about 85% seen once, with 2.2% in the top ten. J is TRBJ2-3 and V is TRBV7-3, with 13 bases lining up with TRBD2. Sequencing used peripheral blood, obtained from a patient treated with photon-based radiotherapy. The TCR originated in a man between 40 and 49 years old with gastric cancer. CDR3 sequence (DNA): TGTGCCAGCAGCAAGCGGACTAGCGGGGGAGGCACAGATACGCAGTATTTT. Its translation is CASSKRTSGGGTDTQYF.